The rows below give T cell receptor beta chains drawn from one sample of a study of blood T cell repertoires in COVID-19. Here immunoSEQ multiplex PCR was the method, and the copy in TCRdb shows in-frame clones only, minus some. In the table there are tens of thousands of clones, 90% to 95% of which are singletons. Source material: peripheral blood. The receptors here all came from a man aged 50-60 years with acute or convalescent COVID-19. Each CDR3 is given with its conserved first and last residue. A D gene is named only where the DNA matches it firmly. A clone size is listed for some rows: how often the clone was seen (once, few, many), or a class if it is expanded.

TRBD2	TRBV25-1	.	TRBJ2-5	15	CASSESRTSGGTQYF	TGTGCCAGCAGTGAAAGCAGAACATCGGGGGGGACCCAGTACTTC
TRBD1	TRBV7-9	.	TRBJ1-5	13	CASQSTGGQPQHF	TGTGCCAGTCAATCGACAGGGGGTCAGCCCCAGCATTTT
TRBD1	TRBV4-2	.	TRBJ1-3	16	CASSPGTGGGGNTIYF	TGTGCCAGCAGCCCCGGGACAGGGGGTGGTGGAAACACCATATATTTT
TRBD2	TRBV5-1	.	TRBJ2-7	15	CASSAGLAGVYEQYF	TGCGCCAGCAGCGCGGGACTAGCGGGAGTCTACGAGCAGTACTTC
.	TRBV9	once	TRBJ1-2	12	CASSVSSYGYTF	TGTGCCAGCAGCGTTAGTTCCTATGGCTACACCTTC
TRBD1	TRBV9	.	TRBJ2-7	14	CASSVSGGSYEQYF	TGTGCCAGCAGCGTGTCAGGGGGCTCCTACGAGCAGTACTTC
TRBD2	TRBV3-1/TRBV3-2	once	TRBJ2-3	16	CASSQVPSGNTDTQYF	TGTGCCAGCAGCCAAGTTCCTAGCGGAAACACAGATACGCAGTATTTT
TRBD1	TRBV7-2	.	TRBJ1-6	16	CASSQQAGGNNSPLHF	TGTGCCAGCAGCCAGCAGGCAGGGGGCAATAATTCACCCCTCCACTTT
TRBD1	TRBV2	.	TRBJ2-5	14	CASSGSTGMETQYF	TGTGCCAGCAGTGGGTCGACAGGGATGGAGACCCAGTACTTC
.	TRBV18	.	TRBJ2-7	13	CASSPDSIDEQYF	TGTGCCAGCTCACCCGACAGTATAGACGAGCAGTACTTC
TRBD2	TRBV10-3	.	TRBJ2-2	17	CAISEGLAGGNTGELFF	TGTGCCATCAGTGAGGGACTAGCGGGAGGGAACACCGGGGAGCTGTTTTTT
TRBD1	TRBV6-5	.	TRBJ1-2	14	CASSYVDRGVVYTF	TGTGCCAGCAGTTACGTTGACAGGGGAGTCGTCTACACCTTC
.	TRBV6-4	.	TRBJ2-3	15	CASSDSVAVTDTQYF	TGTGCCAGCAGTGACTCAGTGGCGGTCACAGATACGCAGTATTTT
TRBD1	TRBV27	.	TRBJ1-2	15	CASSRPGQGVSGYTF	TGTGCCAGCAGTCGCCCGGGACAGGGGGTGAGTGGCTACACCTTC